Each of the 19 T cell receptor beta chains below was sequenced from the same sample in a study of blood T cell repertoires in COVID-19. The method was immunoSEQ multiplex PCR; TCRdb's version includes in-frame clones alone and lacks a portion of them. In the table there are around 160,000 clones, 80% to 90% of which are singletons. The sequenced material came from peripheral blood. Receptor source: a human donor with acute or convalescent COVID-19. The donor label of this sample is uncertain.

A word on this clone: Relative to the germline gene, one junction end is altered; a read error may explain this. CDR3 nucleotide sequence: TGTGCCAGCAACTTACCCGGACAGGGGGAAGGCTACACCTTC. Protein: CASNLPGQGEGYTF. The chain carries TRBV7-9 and TRBJ1-2; 10 positions match TRBD1. The CDR3 is 14 amino acids. Per the germline V gene, CDR1 is SEHNR and CDR2 is FQNEAQ (reference sequence).

The chain joins TRBV6-1 to TRBJ1-5; D is uncertain. V was shortened by 1 base and J by 11 bases, with 18 bases between the two germline ends. The CDR3 is 15 amino acids. Germline CDR1 and CDR2: MNHNS and SASEGT. The CDR3, as DNA: TGTGCCAGCAGTGAAGGGGAATGGACTGGTTTGGCCCAGCATTTT. This encodes CASSEGEWTGLAQHF.

J is TRBJ1-2 and V is TRBV5-1; a weak D match, TRBD1 (6 bases). CDR3 length: 12 residues. Germline V gives CDR1 SGHRS, CDR2 YFSETQ. V was pared by 0 bases and J by 9 bases, with 9 bases between. CDR3 in DNA: TGCGCCAGCAGCTTGGCAGGGGACAGCTACACCTTC. Translation gives CASSLAGDSYTF.

The chain links TRBV19 to TRBJ2-2; D gene unclear. This CDR3 has 13 amino acids. V shed 3 bases and J shed 7 bases, with 9 bases lying between them. Germline V gene sequence: CDR1 LNHDA, CDR2 SQIVND (reference sequence). This chain's CDR3 is CASSIGSGGELFF. CDR3 nucleotides: TGTGCCAGTAGTATTGGGTCGGGCGGGGAGCTGTTTTTT.

V usage is TRBV29-1 and J usage is TRBJ1-5; D is unresolved. V was cut by 4 bases and J by 6 bases, with 10 bases left in between. This CDR3 comprises 12 residues. The germline gives CDR1 SQVTM, CDR2 ANQGSEA. The CDR3 loop reads CSVGEAGQPQHF. The DNA for the CDR3 is TGCAGCGTTGGGGAAGCGGGTCAGCCCCAGCATTTT. Supplemented by reference TRBV29-1 and TRBJ1-5, the full variable domain reads SAVISQKPSRDICQRGTSLTIQCQVDSQVTMMFWYRQQPGQSLTLIATANQGSEATYESGFVIDKFPISRPNLTFSTLTVSNMSPEDSSIYLCSVGEAGQPQHFGDGTRLSIL.

This chain links TRBV6-5 with TRBJ2-7; 8 bases are shared with TRBD2. The CDR3 length is 12 residues. V lost 2 bases, J lost 6 bases, and 0 bases stayed unmatched. Germline CDR1 MNHEY, CDR2 SVGAGI. CDR3 loop: CASSYRGGEQYF. CDR3 sequence (DNA): TGTGCCAGCAGTTACCGGGGGGGCGAGCAGTACTTC.

This sequence joins TRBV29-1 and TRBJ2-7, with 8 bases aligning to TRBD1. Trimming at V came to 0 bases and at J to 7 bases, leaving 11 bases not matched to a gene. CDR1 SQVTM and CDR2 ANQGSEA come from the germline V gene. The CDR3 loop spans 15 amino acids. The CDR3 reads CSVEDPQGAHREQYF. The CDR3 nucleotides read TGCAGCGTTGAAGATCCCCAGGGGGCGCATCGGGAGCAGTACTTC.

The V and J genes are TRBV5-4 and TRBJ1-1; no definite D call. The V end lost 3 bases, the J end lost 3 bases, and 12 bases lay between the germline ends. The germline CDR1 and CDR2 sequences are SGHNT and YYREEE (reference sequence). The CDR3 is made up of 14 amino acids. CDR3 bases: TGTGCCAGCAGCTCGACTCTAGGAGACACTGAAGCTTTCTTT. Translation: CASSSTLGDTEAFF.

The genes are TRBV10-3 and TRBJ1-1; 7 bases fit TRBD1. The V gene end was trimmed by 0 bases and the J gene end by 1 base; junction bases not matched to a gene: 2. The CDR3 sequence is 15 residues long. Germline V gives CDR1 ENHRY, CDR2 SYGVKD. CDR3 loop: CAISESTGWNTEAFF. The CDR3 region has the DNA TGTGCCATCAGTGAGTCGACAGGGTGGAACACTGAAGCTTTCTTT.

V is TRBV27 and J is TRBJ2-2, with 10 bases fitting TRBD1. The CDR3 spans 17 residues. After removal of 1 base from V and 9 bases from J, the junction contained 11 bases not matched to a gene. CDR1 MNHEY and CDR2 SMNVEV come from the germline V gene (reference sequence). The CDR3 nucleotides are TGTGCCAGCAGTTTATTCGGTATGGGACAGGGGAACCGGGAGCTGTTTTTT. Protein sequence: CASSLFGMGQGNRELFF.

This rearrangement joins TRBV6-1 to TRBJ2-3; the D is unclear. The germline V gene encodes CDR1 MNHNS and CDR2 SASEGT. The CDR3 length is 12 residues. V was cut by 2 bases and J by 10 bases, with 10 bases left in between. The DNA for the CDR3 is TGTGCCAGCAGTGAAAGACCCCTAGCGCAGTATTTT. Protein sequence: CASSERPLAQYF.

The chain joins TRBV30 to TRBJ1-4; 7 bases fit TRBD1. Germline V lookup: CDR1 GTSNPN, CDR2 SVGIG (reference sequence). This CDR3 has 16 amino acids. V lost 0 bases and J lost 8; bases outside the gene matches: 12. The CDR3 reads CAWSVRSRGRPEKLFF. DNA of the CDR3: TGTGCCTGGAGTGTACGATCGAGGGGGCGGCCCGAAAAACTGTTTTTT.

The genes are TRBV7-2 and TRBJ2-1; D is unclear. CDR3 length equals 15 residues. CDR1 is SGHTA and CDR2 is FQGNSA in the germline V gene. The V end was cut by 2 bases, the J end by 6 bases, with 14 bases between. CDR3 region: CASSLRESYPNEQFF. CDR3 DNA sequence: TGTGCCAGCAGCTTACGTGAGTCATACCCCAATGAGCAGTTCTTC.

The J gene is TRBJ1-1, the V gene TRBV19, with unresolved D. The CDR3 covers 13 residues. Per germline, CDR1 LNHDA and CDR2 SQIVND (reference sequence). Trimming removed 2 bases from V and 2 bases from J, with 6 bases in between. The DNA of the CDR3 is TGTGCCAGTAGTATAAATTTAAACACTGAAGCTTTCTTT. Its translation: CASSINLNTEAFF.

The chain has TRBV9 and TRBJ2-1; the match to TRBD2 covers 12 bases. In germline, CDR1 is SGDLS, CDR2 YYNGEE. The V segment lost 4 bases and the J segment 7 bases; nucleotides outside the gene matches: 9. This CDR3 has 16 amino acids. The CDR3: CASSPGTSGGPNEQFF. The CDR3 DNA is TGTGCCAGCAGCCCTGGCACTAGCGGGGGGCCGAATGAGCAGTTCTTC.

This clone has more than one count but fewer than ten. V is TRBV18 and J is TRBJ1-2; D is possibly TRBD1 (5 bases). CDR1 and CDR2 from the germline V gene are KGHSH and LQKENI. The CDR3 spans 14 residues. V gave up 3 bases and J gave up 4 bases, with 12 bases separating them. CDR3 coding DNA: TGTGCCAGCTCACCGGACACTAACCCCTATGGCTACACCTTC. Protein product: CASSPDTNPYGYTF.

Note on this clone: The sample carries other DNA sequences with the same CDR3. The rearrangement links TRBV19 to TRBJ2-1; 11 nucleotides match TRBD1. This CDR3 spans 14 amino acids. The germline V gene has CDR1 LNHDA and CDR2 SQIVND (reference sequence). V shed 3 bases and J 6 bases; nucleotides not matched to a gene: 1. CDR3 sequence reads: CASSMGQGVNEQFF. The DNA for the CDR3 is TGTGCCAGTAGTATGGGACAGGGGGTCAATGAGCAGTTCTTC.

CDR3 nucleotides: TGTGCCAGCAGCTTAGTAGGGGCAGCCAAAGCTTTCTTT. Protein sequence: CASSLVGAAKAFF. The chain links TRBV7-2 to TRBJ1-1; possible D gene TRBD1, 5 bases. Germline CDR1 SGHTA, CDR2 FQGNSA. V lost 1 base and J lost 9, with 12 bases in between. The CDR3 has 13 amino acids.

This clone was counted a few times. This rearrangement joins TRBV4-1 to TRBJ2-2; 11 bases match TRBD1. Unmatched junction bases numbered 2, after V lost 2 bases and J lost 0 bases. CDR3 length equals 17 residues. Germline values: CDR1 MGHRA, CDR2 YSYEKL. CDR3: CASSQPGQGANTGELFF. CDR3 coding DNA: TGCGCCAGCAGCCAACCGGGACAGGGGGCGAACACCGGGGAGCTGTTTTTT.